The T cell receptor (beta chain) under discussion was sequenced for a study of OX40 agonist ivuxolimab in advanced cancers. Study-level background: Recorded diagnoses for dose-escalation patients were hepatocellular carcinoma, melanoma, renal cell or head and neck cancer.

Blood was sampled at baseline, cycle 4 day 1, and cycle 7 day 1. The V and J ends lost 7 bases and 0 bases, in that order; junction bases with no gene match: 2. CDR1 is SQVTM, CDR2 ANQGSEA, per germline. The CDR3 covers 12 residues. Clones were read by immunoSEQ multiplex PCR, and TCRdb kept only the in-frame ones, dropping some. The table records about 15,000 clones, over 85% of them present only once. The TCR was taken from an adult with an advanced solid tumor such as melanoma, head and neck, liver or kidney cancer. The specimen was CD4+ or CD8+ T cells sorted from blood, collected in a trial of the OX40 agonist ivuxolimab. The rearrangement uses TRBV29-1 and TRBJ1-1; 7 nucleotides match TRBD1. The CDR3 reads CSAGQMNTEAFF. CDR3 nucleotide sequence: TGCAGCGCGGGACAGATGAACACTGAAGCTTTCTTT.